One sample yielded the 9 T cell receptor beta chains listed below, sequenced in a study of identical twins. TCRdb independently ran MiXCR on the 5' RACE reads; one entry per CDR3 protein. The sample lists approximately 600,000 distinct CDR3 sequences, just over 7% occurring once. These data were also filed under a second study, of yellow fever vaccine responses in identical twins.

The specimen was PBMCs. The receptors were sampled from a woman in her late teens or twenties in good health.

This clonotype was counted many times. This rearrangement joins TRBV24-1 to TRBJ2-7; TRBD2 might be the D (6 bases). The CDR3 extends over 13 amino acids. Germline loops: CDR1 KGHDR, CDR2 SFDVKD. V lost 7 bases and J lost 4, with 13 bases in between. The CDR3 region has the DNA TGTGCCACCAGACCGTCCGGGGGATACGAGCAGTACTTC. Translated: CATRPSGGYEQYF.

This clonotype occurred many times. The chain employs TRBV20-1 and TRBJ2-1; 12 bases map to TRBD2. This CDR3 spans 14 amino acids. Germline CDR1 reads DFQATT; CDR2 reads SNEGSKA (reference sequence). The trim removed 6 bases at V and 7 bases at J, leaving 7 bases unmatched. The CDR3 protein is CSAPSGGARNEQFF. CDR3 nucleotide sequence: TGCAGTGCCCCTAGCGGGGGGGCGAGGAATGAGCAGTTCTTC.

This clonotype was counted a few times. DNA of the CDR3: TGTGCCAGCAGGGTCCTCGGGGAGCTGTTTTTT. It encodes CASRVLGELFF. The chain couples TRBV28 to TRBJ2-2; D uncertain. Trimming shortened V by 6 bases and J by 7 bases, and 6 bases separated the two germline ends. Germline V gene sequence: CDR1 MDHEN, CDR2 SYDVKM. The CDR3 spans 11 residues.

This clonotype appeared a few times. The chain has TRBV15 and TRBJ2-5; 10 nucleotides match TRBD1. The CDR3 contains 20 residues. In germline, CDR1 is LNHNV, CDR2 YYDKDF (reference sequence). The V gene end was trimmed by 4 bases and the J gene end by 3 bases; junction bases not matched to a gene: 20. The CDR3 is CATSKNSWGQGTGRKETQYF. CDR3 nucleotide sequence: TGTGCCACCAGCAAAAATTCTTGGGGACAGGGGACAGGGCGCAAAGAGACCCAGTACTTC. Supplemented by reference TRBV15 and TRBJ2-5, the full variable domain reads DAMVIQNPRYQVTQFGKPVTLSCSQTLNHNVMYWYQQKSSQAPKLLFHYYDKDFNNEADTPDNFQSRRPNTSFCFLDIRSPGLGDTAMYLCATSKNSWGQGTGRKETQYFGPGTRLLVL.

There are a few counts of this clonotype. The chain carries TRBV12-3 or TRBV12-4 and TRBJ2-1, with D perhaps TRBD2 (5 bases). The CDR3 is made up of 14 amino acids. Deletions cut 0 bases from V and 7 bases from J, with 10 bases between. The CDR3: CASSLAYPGNEQFF. The CDR3, as DNA: TGTGCCAGCAGTTTAGCGTACCCGGGAAATGAGCAGTTCTTC.

Many counts were recorded for this clonotype. The V gene is TRBV7-9, the J gene TRBJ1-2; no clear D. This CDR3 contains 16 residues. V lost 6 bases to trimming and J lost 8 bases, with 25 bases between them. The germline gives CDR1 SEHNR, CDR2 FQNEAQ (reference sequence). In DNA, the CDR3 is TGTGCCAGCAGTTCTGTTGGAGCGGGCCCCTTGGCCGGCTACACCTTC. This codes for CASSSVGAGPLAGYTF.

The chain combines TRBV15 with TRBJ2-3, with 7 bases identical to TRBD2. Trimming took 5 bases from V and 4 from J; bases not matched to a gene: 6. The CDR3 totals 14 residues. Germline values: CDR1 LNHNV, CDR2 YYDKDF (reference sequence). CDR3 sequence reads: CATSAPGLPDTQYF. As DNA, the CDR3 is TGTGCCACCAGCGCACCGGGACTACCAGATACGCAGTATTTT.

A note on this clonotype: A much larger clone differs by one base, so this may be a read error. The V gene is TRBV3-1, the J gene TRBJ2-1; D perhaps matches TRBD2 (6 bases). The CDR3 spans 16 residues. CDR1 and CDR2 (germline): LGHDT, YNNKEL (reference sequence). The V gene lost 7 bases and the J gene lost 6 bases, with 22 bases spanning the gap. The CDR3 coding sequence is TGTGCCAGCACCCAGGGAGGCGTGTTGCGTATCAATGAGCAGTTCTTC. Residues: CASTQGGVLRINEQFF.

This clonotype was picked up many times. The chain is built from TRBV7-6 and TRBJ2-1, with 7 bases matching TRBD2. This CDR3 has 17 residues. Germline V gene data show CDR1 as SGHVS and CDR2 as FNYEAQ. The V segment lost 4 bases and the J segment 4 bases; nucleotides outside the gene matches: 13. DNA for the CDR3: TGTGCCAGCAGCTGGCCTCGGGTAGCGGGCCTTTACAATGAGCAGTTCTTC. Amino acid sequence: CASSWPRVAGLYNEQFF. Filled out from reference TRBV7-6 and TRBJ2-1, the complete variable domain reads GAGVSQSPRYKVTKRGQDVALRCDPISGHVSLYWYRQALGQGPEFLTYFNYEAQQDKSGLPNDRFSAERPEGSISTLTIQRTEQRDSAMYRCASSWPRVAGLYNEQFFGPGTRLTVL.